The sequence of this T cell receptor (beta chain) was determined in a study of blood T cell repertoires in COVID-19 (dated by TCRdb to about 2020). Context from the whole study: Samples from collaborators originated in the United States, Italy and Spain and spanned both the acute and convalescent phases of COVID-19. The sample metadata nearly always contained a de-identified subject ID, COVID-19 status, age in years and sex. A freely available public database, intended as a resource for researchers studying the immune response to SARS-CoV-2, is where the repertoires were released. Where HLA class I and class II types were available, the types were taken from metadata supplied by the sample provider, not from assay-based typing. The samples were drawn from two sources: the first 160 participants of the ongoing ImmuneRACE study, and some 1,300 subjects contributed by 6 global collaborators. The material from the prospective study consisted of cDNA or gDNA derived from T cells, B-cell-depleted T cells, or PBMCs. Subjects who had been exposed to COVID-19, were actively infected with it, or had recovered from it provided the deeply sampled blood TCRbeta repertoires that made up the dataset. General study outcomes and caveats: The amount of clinical and demographic metadata varied by source and participant and was provided uncurated.

TCRbeta CDR3 regions were amplified from genomic DNA by means of the immunoSEQ Assay, a bias-controlled multiplex PCR. Concerning the study's data processing: The number of nucleated cells in each sample was estimated by amplification of reference gene primers within the assay. To quantify the absolute abundance of each unique TCRbeta CDR3 rearrangement, sequence reads were collapsed and filtered. Productive Simpson clonality was computed per sample as the square root of Simpson's diversity index over productive rearrangements. TCRdb limited this immuneACCESS table to in-frame rearrangements with V and J called. A share of clones is missing; checked studies link under half to unresolved V genes, and the rest is unexplained. V and J calls and clone size are copied from that table; D and trimming were computed from the DNA. In all, the sample holds around 250,000 clones, and about 83% of those were seen once. 1.5% of the sample is held by the ten biggest clonotypes.

Another Seattle source contributed samples from volunteer blood donors who had recovered from COVID-19. Each collaborating institution followed its own protocols to collect whole blood in K2EDTA tubes. For TCRbeta analysis, collaborators shipped samples as frozen whole blood, isolated PBMCs, or DNA extracted from either of those sample types. From the cysteine up to the phenylalanine, the CDR3 has a length of 18 residues. CDR3 DNA only is kept here, 54 bases in frame from base 1. CDR1 is given as MDHEN and CDR2 as SYDVKM, both from the germline V gene. V is clipped by 6 bases and J by 1 base, and the sequence between their germline boundaries is 19 bases long. On this clone: It lacks a known antigen. The input lacks base qualities; no much larger clone sits a single base away.

Sequenced sample: peripheral blood. The TCR was taken from a middle-aged woman who had recovered from COVID-19. The V and J genes are TRBV28 and TRBJ1-6, with TRBD1 perhaps the D gene, on 5 matching bases. The bases are TGTGCCAGCAGCTATTCGCAGGGCATGGGATCCTATAATTCACCCCTCCACTTT. Its translation reads: CASSYSQGMGSYNSPLHF.